This T cell receptor (beta chain) was sequenced for a study of blood T cells in healthy people across ages. It was with a sample-barcoded 5' primer and a J-beta primer mix that a second PCR of roughly 7 to 11 cycles was run. TCRdb ran MiXCR on the 5' RACE reads and lists one entry per CDR3 protein. The sample gives approximately 670,000 distinct CDR3 sequences, 40% to 50% of which show up once; about 32% is in the top ten. The CDR3 has 15 amino acids. Per the germline V gene, CDR1 is SGHTA and CDR2 is FQGTGA. V was trimmed by 0 bases and J by 2 bases, leaving 9 bases between them. The sample consisted of blood. This clonotype was obtained from a man older than 75 in good health. This chain links TRBV7-3 with TRBJ2-3; D is perhaps TRBD2 (5 bases). The CDR3 is CASSLTGDPTDTQYF. The CDR3, as DNA: TGTGCCAGCAGCTTAACCGGGGATCCCACAGATACGCAGTATTTT.